This T cell receptor (beta chain) was obtained from a study of glioma-infiltrating T cells. Overall study findings and caveats: Gliomas, especially low-grade, showed above-expected tissue-blood divergence; non-neoplastic patients showed below. CDR3 overlap between tissue and blood was very small.

The sample holds many counts of this clonotype. The target antigen is unknown. The iRepertoire nested amplicon-rescue multiplex PCR amplified TCR alpha and beta CDR3s from RNA. One entry per CDR3 protein results from TCRdb running MiXCR on the multiplex PCR reads. The sample contains approximately 130,000 distinct CDR3 sequences, approximately 24% of which appear only once. V was shortened by 0 bases and J by 11 bases, with 10 bases between the two germline ends. In germline, CDR1 is DFQATT, CDR2 SNEGSKA (reference sequence). The CDR3 length is 11 residues. The chain couples TRBV20-1 to TRBJ2-5; D not certain. The sequence was obtained from a human donor with low-grade glioma or glioblastoma, undergoing nonglioma brain surgery, or in good health (not recorded which). The sequenced material came from glioma tissue, nonneoplastic brain tissue, or PBMCs (not recorded which). The CDR3 bases are TGCAGTGCTAGAGATCTGACACAGCAGTACTTC. The encoded protein is CSARDLTQQYF.